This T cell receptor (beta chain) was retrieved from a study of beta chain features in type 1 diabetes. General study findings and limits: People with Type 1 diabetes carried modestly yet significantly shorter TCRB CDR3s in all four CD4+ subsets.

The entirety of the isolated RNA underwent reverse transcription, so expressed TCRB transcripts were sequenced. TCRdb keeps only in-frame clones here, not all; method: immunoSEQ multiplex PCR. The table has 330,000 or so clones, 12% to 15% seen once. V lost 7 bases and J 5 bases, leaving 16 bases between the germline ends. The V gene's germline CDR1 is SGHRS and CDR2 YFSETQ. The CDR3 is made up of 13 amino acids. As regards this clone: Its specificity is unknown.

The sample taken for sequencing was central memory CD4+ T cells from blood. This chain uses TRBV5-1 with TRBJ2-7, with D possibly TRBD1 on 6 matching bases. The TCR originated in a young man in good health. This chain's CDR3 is CASYRAQSDEQYF. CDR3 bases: TGCGCCAGCTACAGGGCCCAGTCGGACGAGCAGTACTTC.